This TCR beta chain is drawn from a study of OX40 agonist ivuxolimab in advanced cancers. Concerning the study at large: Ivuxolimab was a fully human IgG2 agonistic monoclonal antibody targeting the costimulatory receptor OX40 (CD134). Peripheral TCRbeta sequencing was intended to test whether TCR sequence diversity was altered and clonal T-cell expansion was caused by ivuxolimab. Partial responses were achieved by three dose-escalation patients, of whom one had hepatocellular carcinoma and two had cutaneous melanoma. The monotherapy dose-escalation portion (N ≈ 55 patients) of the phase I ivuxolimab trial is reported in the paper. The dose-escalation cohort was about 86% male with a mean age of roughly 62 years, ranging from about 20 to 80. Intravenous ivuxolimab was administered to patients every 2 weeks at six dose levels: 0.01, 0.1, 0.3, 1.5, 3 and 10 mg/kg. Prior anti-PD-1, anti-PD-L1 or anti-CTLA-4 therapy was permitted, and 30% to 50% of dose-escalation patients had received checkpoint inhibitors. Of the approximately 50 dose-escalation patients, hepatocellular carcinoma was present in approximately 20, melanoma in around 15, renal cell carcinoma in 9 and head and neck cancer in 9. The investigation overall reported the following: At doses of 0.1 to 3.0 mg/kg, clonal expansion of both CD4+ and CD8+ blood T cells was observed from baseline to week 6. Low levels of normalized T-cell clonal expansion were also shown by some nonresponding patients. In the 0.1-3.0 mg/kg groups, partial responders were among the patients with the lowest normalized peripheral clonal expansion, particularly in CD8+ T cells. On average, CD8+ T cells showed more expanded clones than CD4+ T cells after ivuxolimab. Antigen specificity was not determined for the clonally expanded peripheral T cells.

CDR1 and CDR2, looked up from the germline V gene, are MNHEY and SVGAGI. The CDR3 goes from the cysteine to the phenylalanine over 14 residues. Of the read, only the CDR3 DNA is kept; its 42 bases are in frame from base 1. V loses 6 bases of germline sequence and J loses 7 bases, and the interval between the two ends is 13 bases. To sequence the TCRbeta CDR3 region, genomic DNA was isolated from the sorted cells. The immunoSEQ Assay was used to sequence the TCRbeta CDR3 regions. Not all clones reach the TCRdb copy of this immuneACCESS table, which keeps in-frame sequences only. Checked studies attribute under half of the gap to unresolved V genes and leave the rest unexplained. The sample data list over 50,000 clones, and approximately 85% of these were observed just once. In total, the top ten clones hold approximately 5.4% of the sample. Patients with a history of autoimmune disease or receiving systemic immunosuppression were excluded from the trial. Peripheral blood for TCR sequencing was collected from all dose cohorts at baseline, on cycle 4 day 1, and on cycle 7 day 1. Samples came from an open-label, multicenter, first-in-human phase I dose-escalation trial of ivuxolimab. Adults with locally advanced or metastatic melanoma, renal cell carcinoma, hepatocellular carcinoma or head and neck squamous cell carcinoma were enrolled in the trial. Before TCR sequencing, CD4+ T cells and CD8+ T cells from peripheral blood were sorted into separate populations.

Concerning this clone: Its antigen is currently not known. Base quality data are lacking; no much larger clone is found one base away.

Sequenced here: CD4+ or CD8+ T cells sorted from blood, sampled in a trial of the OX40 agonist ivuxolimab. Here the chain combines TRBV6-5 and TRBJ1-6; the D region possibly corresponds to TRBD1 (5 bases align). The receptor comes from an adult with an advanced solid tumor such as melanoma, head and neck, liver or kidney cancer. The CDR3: CASRQGWGNSPLHF. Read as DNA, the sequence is TGTGCCAGCAGGCAAGGGTGGGGGAATTCACCCCTCCACTTT.